The 15 T cell receptor beta chains reported below all come from one sample, sequenced in a study of CD8 T cells in ankylosing spondylitis. MiXCR, applied by TCRdb to the 5' RACE reads, yields one record per CDR3 protein. Of nearly 25,000 distinct CDR3 sequences in the sample, 17% were seen once. The specimen was blood. These receptors all come from a male donor with ankylosing spondylitis or in good health (not recorded which).

This clonotype appeared a few times. This rearrangement joins TRBV5-1 to TRBJ2-7; unclear D gene. Per germline, CDR1 SGHRS and CDR2 YFSETQ. The CDR3 runs to 13 residues. With 0 bases removed from V and 6 bases from J, the gap between germline ends came to 10 bases. CDR3 residues: CASSLATSTEQYF. The CDR3, as DNA: TGCGCCAGCAGCTTGGCTACCTCGACCGAGCAGTACTTC.

In its sample, this clonotype was seen many times. This chain joins TRBV27 and TRBJ1-4; D is unresolved. Germline V gene data show CDR1 as MNHEY and CDR2 as SMNVEV (reference sequence). The V and J ends lost 6 bases and 7 bases respectively, with 18 bases between them. The CDR3 totals 15 residues. The CDR3 region has the DNA TGTGCCAGCAGGTCGCGTCCGGGTATGGGTGAAAAACTGTTTTTT. Its protein is CASRSRPGMGEKLFF.

The chain combines TRBV9 with TRBJ2-2; 10 bases are a match to TRBD1. This CDR3 has 16 residues. Germline assignment: CDR1 SGDLS and CDR2 YYNGEE. The junction had 4 bases not matched to a gene; V was cut back by 3 bases and J by 2 bases. CDR3 sequence: CASSAGTGVNTGELFF. DNA for the CDR3: TGTGCCAGCAGCGCAGGGACAGGGGTAAACACCGGGGAGCTGTTTTTT.

This clonotype was recorded a few times. V is TRBV27 and J is TRBJ2-7, with TRBD2 as a possible D gene (6 bases). Trimming left V 6 bases short and J 1 base short, with 10 bases between. The CDR3 consists of 13 residues. From germline, CDR1 is MNHEY and CDR2 SMNVEV (reference sequence). CDR3 nucleotides: TGTGCCAGCAGACACGGGGGTTCCTACGAGCAGTACTTC. Translating gives CASRHGGSYEQYF.

This clonotype was seen more than once but under ten times. This chain connects TRBV28 to TRBJ1-2, with D hard to call. The V end was cut by 6 bases, the J end by 6 bases, with 11 bases between. This CDR3 spans 12 amino acids. CDR1 MDHEN and CDR2 SYDVKM come from the germline V gene. DNA of the CDR3: TGTGCCAGCAGATTCGGGGTGGATGGCTACACCTTC. Its translation: CASRFGVDGYTF.

A remark on this clonotype: One end of the junction is discordant with germline, which a read error may explain. The chain has TRBV12-3 or TRBV12-4 and TRBJ2-5; D not resolved. This CDR3 contains 12 residues. In nucleotides, the CDR3 is TGTGTCAGCAGTACTCTACAAGAGACCCAGTACTTC. Residues: CVSSTLQETQYF.

This clonotype was found many times. The rearrangement joins TRBV7-2 to TRBJ2-2, with 8 bases aligning to TRBD1. V shed 5 bases, J shed 7 bases, and the junction held 6 bases outside the gene matches. From germline, CDR1 is SGHTA and CDR2 FQGNSA. CDR3 length: 14 residues. This CDR3 is CASSPTGGVGELFF. CDR3 coding DNA: TGTGCCAGCAGCCCAACAGGGGGTGTCGGGGAGCTGTTTTTT.

This rearrangement joins TRBV7-2 to TRBJ1-1; maybe TRBD1 (6 bases). V lost 4 bases to trimming and J lost 1 base, with 16 bases between them. This CDR3 is 16 amino acids long. CDR1 is SGHTA, CDR2 FQGNSA, per germline. CDR3 coding DNA: TGTGCCAGCAGCTCCCGGAGGGGACAACGGAACACTGAAGCTTTCTTT. This translates into CASSSRRGQRNTEAFF.

This clonotype was picked up a small number of times. The chain carries TRBV3-1 and TRBJ2-2; a weak D match, TRBD2 (6 bases). Trimming took off 4 bases at V and 4 bases at J, with 13 bases between the two ends. Germline loops: CDR1 LGHDT, CDR2 YNNKEL (reference sequence). The CDR3 has 15 residues. CDR3 sequence (DNA): TGTGCCAGCAGCCCCGTTCGGGGAGGCACCGGGGAGCTGTTTTTT. Translating it yields CASSPVRGGTGELFF.

The rearrangement uses TRBV13 and TRBJ2-1; maybe TRBD2 (6 bases). The CDR3 is made up of 14 amino acids. The germline V and J ends were trimmed by 3 bases and 3 bases, with 9 bases remaining between them. From germline, CDR1 is PRHDT and CDR2 FYEKMQ (reference sequence). The CDR3 sequence is CASSFTAGYNEQFF. CDR3 DNA: TGTGCCAGCAGCTTCACAGCGGGCTACAATGAGCAGTTCTTC.

Only a few counts were recorded for this clonotype. The chain employs TRBV28 and TRBJ2-2; TRBD2 agrees at 8 bases. The CDR3 is 16 residues long. The germline CDR1 and CDR2 sequences are MDHEN and SYDVKM. V shed 4 bases, J shed 4 bases, and the junction held 8 bases outside the gene matches. CDR3 amino acids: CASSSPGLAGTGELFF. The CDR3 DNA reads as TGTGCCAGCAGTTCCCCTGGACTAGCTGGCACCGGGGAGCTGTTTTTT.

V and J are TRBV20-1 and TRBJ1-6, with 11 positions matching TRBD1. V lost 0 bases and J lost 3; bases outside the gene matches: 13. Germline V lookup: CDR1 DFQATT, CDR2 SNEGSKA (reference sequence). The CDR3 is 20 amino acids. The CDR3 bases are TGCAGTGCTAGAGATCCTCCGGGACAGGGGGGCCCGGACTATAATTCACCCCTCCACTTT. It specifies CSARDPPGQGGPDYNSPLHF.

Relative to its sample, this clonotype is medium-sized. This chain links TRBV20-1 with TRBJ2-7; no firm D call. Germline V CDR1 and CDR2: DFQATT, SNEGSKA (reference sequence). The CDR3 length is 8 residues. The CDR3 DNA follows: TGCAGTGCCCCCCGAAACTCGGTC. Protein: CSAPRNSV.

This clonotype was seen a handful of times. The rearrangement uses TRBV7-9 and TRBJ2-1, with D possibly being TRBD2 (6 bases). V was clipped by 0 bases and J by 8 bases, with 11 bases between them. CDR3 length equals 14 residues. The V gene's germline CDR1 is SEHNR and CDR2 FQNEAQ (reference sequence). CDR3 nucleotides: TGTGCCAGCAGCTTAGCTAGGGACTTTTATGAGCAGTTCTTC. As protein: CASSLARDFYEQFF.

This clonotype has only a few counts. The chain uses TRBV29-1 and TRBJ2-5; a weak D match, TRBD1 (7 bases). Trimming took off 4 bases at V and 4 bases at J, with 22 bases between the two ends. The germline V gene has CDR1 SQVTM and CDR2 ANQGSEA. The CDR3 extends over 16 amino acids. For the CDR3, the DNA is TGCAGCGTTGCGTCGGCAGGGGGGCTTGGGTCAGAGACCCAGTACTTC. Its translation is CSVASAGGLGSETQYF.